These 28 T cell receptor beta chains came from one sample sequenced in a study of vaccination and CD4 T cells after COVID-19. No antigen has been identified for these receptors. The Oncomine TCR Beta short-read assay was applied to DNA of cultured CD4+ T cells. TCRdb independently ran MiXCR on the PCR reads; one entry per CDR3 protein. Among about 12,000 distinct CDR3 sequences listed, under 65% were seen once. Treatment of the sample: approximately nine-day PBMC culture with coronavirus spike peptide pools or control peptides (ViraFEST assay). The sequencing here drew on cultured CD4+ T cells from blood, taken after SARS-CoV-2 vaccination. The receptors originated from a human donor with COVID-19.

By share, this clonotype ranks as large. The V and J genes are TRBV20-1 and TRBJ1-2, with D possibly matching TRBD1 (6 bases). This CDR3 is 12 amino acids long. The V gene's germline CDR1 is DFQATT and CDR2 SNEGSKA (reference sequence). Between the trimmed V and J ends, which lost 5 bases and 8 bases, there was a span of 15 bases. The DNA of the CDR3 is TGCAGTGCTGCCTCGGGGGCGTGGGGCTACACCTTC. Translated: CSAASGAWGYTF.

The chain recombines TRBV12-2 with TRBJ1-1; no DNA check was done on the table's D call, TRBD1. TRBV12-2 constitutes a pseudogene. This CDR3 is built from 16 residues. CDR3 nucleotide sequence: TGTGCAAGTCGCCCAGGTGGGGCCGGGAAGAACACTGAAGCTTTCTTT. It translates to CASRPGGAGKNTEAFF.

This sequence joins TRBV24-1 and TRBJ1-2; a possible D gene is TRBD1 (6 bases). With 3 bases removed from V and 2 bases from J, the gap between germline ends came to 12 bases. The CDR3 extends over 15 amino acids. The germline V gene has CDR1 KGHDR and CDR2 SFDVKD. The CDR3 DNA reads TGTGCCACCAGTGATCCGACGGGGGGCAACTATGGCTACACCTTC. Translation: CATSDPTGGNYGYTF.

This clonotype appeared a few times. V gene TRBV20-1 combines with J gene TRBJ1-5, with D perhaps matching TRBD1 (6 bases). V was shortened by 1 base and J by 2 bases, with 15 bases between the two germline ends. CDR3 length: 16 residues. Germline-derived CDR1 and CDR2 are DFQATT and SNEGSKA (reference sequence). CDR3 sequence (DNA): TGCAGTGCTAGAGCGGGGGGCTCAGGGGGCAATCAGCCCCAGCATTTT. Amino acid sequence: CSARAGGSGGNQPQHF.

A few counts support this clonotype. V and J are TRBV30 and TRBJ1-5; D is unclear. Per germline, CDR1 GTSNPN and CDR2 SVGIG (reference sequence). The V end was cut by 3 bases, the J end by 6 bases, with 21 bases between. CDR3 size: 16 residues. CDR3 in DNA: TGTGCCTGGAGGTCCGGCGGTGGAGGGATAGGTCAGCCCCAGCATTTT. Encoded protein: CAWRSGGGGIGQPQHF.

V gene TRBV29-1 combines with J gene TRBJ2-3; the D gene is possibly TRBD1 (5 bases). Germline CDR1 SQVTM, CDR2 ANQGSEA. The V end lost 4 bases, the J end lost 3 bases, and 8 bases lay between the germline ends. CDR3 length: 12 residues. CDR3 residues: CSVAGSTDTQYF. The CDR3 region has the DNA TGCAGCGTTGCAGGGTCGACAGATACGCAGTATTTT.

The count of this clonotype is one. The chain combines TRBV30 with TRBJ1-5; D unclear. There are 13 residues in the CDR3. Trimming pared 1 base from V and 7 bases from J, leaving 11 bases between. Germline loops: CDR1 GTSNPN, CDR2 SVGIG (reference sequence). In DNA form, the CDR3 reads TGTGCCTGGAGTGGAGGACTTGAGCAGCCCCAGCATTTT. It yields the protein CAWSGGLEQPQHF.

The rearrangement links TRBV20-1 to TRBJ1-5, with 8 bases fitting TRBD1. Germline CDR1 and CDR2: DFQATT and SNEGSKA (reference sequence). The V segment lost 3 bases and the J segment 3 bases; nucleotides outside the gene matches: 4. The CDR3 runs to 14 residues. CDR3 in DNA: TGCAGTGCTAGGCCAGGGGGCAACAATCAGCCCCAGCATTTT. Protein sequence: CSARPGGNNQPQHF.

The chain is built from TRBV6-1 and TRBJ2-7, with unresolved D. In germline, CDR1 is MNHNS, CDR2 SASEGT. V was trimmed by 5 bases and J by 9 bases, leaving 14 bases between them. This CDR3 has 12 amino acids. The CDR3 region has the DNA TGTGCCAGCAGTAACACCCCTACGAGGCAGTACTTC. It translates to CASSNTPTRQYF.

The chain employs TRBV20-1 and TRBJ1-1; 8 bases map to TRBD1. The J segment lost 5 bases and the V segment lost 6 bases, leaving 5 bases of the junction unmatched. Germline assignment: CDR1 DFQATT and CDR2 SNEGSKA (reference sequence). The CDR3 sequence is 12 residues long. CDR3 DNA: TGCAGTGCCACCAGGGGGCAGACTGAAGCTTTCTTT. Residues: CSATRGQTEAFF.

The V call is TRBV20-1, the J call TRBJ1-1, with 7 bases aligning to TRBD1. CDR3 length: 13 amino acids. Looked up from germline, CDR1 is DFQATT and CDR2 is SNEGSKA (reference sequence). Trimming took 6 bases from V and 7 from J; bases not matched to a gene: 11. This chain's CDR3 is CSASGRGGLEAFF. The CDR3 DNA reads as TGCAGTGCGTCGGGTCGAGGGGGCCTTGAAGCTTTCTTT.

The chain employs TRBV28 and TRBJ1-1; the D gene is possibly TRBD1 (5 bases). CDR1 and CDR2 from the germline V gene are MDHEN and SYDVKM. Trimming removed 2 bases at V and 5 bases at J, with 15 bases between. The CDR3 is made up of 15 amino acids. The CDR3 loop reads CASSLRRPRATEAFF. CDR3 DNA sequence: TGTGCCAGCAGTTTAAGGAGGCCCAGGGCGACTGAAGCTTTCTTT.

Only a few counts were recorded for this clonotype. This chain uses TRBV20-1 with TRBJ1-3, with a possible D match to TRBD1 (6 bases). Germline V CDR1 and CDR2: DFQATT, SNEGSKA (reference sequence). This CDR3 is 18 amino acids long. V shed 5 bases and J shed 0 bases, with 23 bases lying between them. The DNA for the CDR3 is TGCAGTGCTGCCGAACGCAGGGGCCTCCGGAGCTCTGGAAACACCATATATTTT. Encoded protein: CSAAERRGLRSSGNTIYF.

V usage is TRBV14 and J usage is TRBJ2-3, with TRBD2 as a possible D gene (5 bases). Per germline, CDR1 SGHDN and CDR2 FVKESK. Trimming cost V 2 bases and J 0 bases, with 9 bases left between them. CDR3 size: 15 residues. This CDR3 reads CASSQQLASTDTQYF. Written as DNA, the CDR3 is TGTGCCAGCAGCCAACAGCTAGCTAGCACAGATACGCAGTATTTT.

This rearrangement joins TRBV20-1 to TRBJ2-2; D uncertain. Trimming cost V 6 bases and J 5 bases, with 7 bases left between them. The CDR3 contains 11 residues. Germline V gene sequence: CDR1 DFQATT, CDR2 SNEGSKA (reference sequence). This CDR3 reads CSAGRTGELFF. The CDR3 DNA is TGCAGTGCCGGAAGGACCGGGGAGCTGTTTTTT.

This sequence joins TRBV5-1 and TRBJ1-6; 8 bases are shared with TRBD1. CDR1 SGHRS and CDR2 YFSETQ come from the germline V gene. V lost 4 bases to trimming and J lost 0 bases; unmatched junction nucleotides: 6. The CDR3 has 17 residues. This chain's CDR3 is CASSATGGSSYNSPLHF. CDR3 sequence (DNA): TGCGCCAGCAGCGCCACAGGGGGTAGCTCCTATAATTCACCCCTCCACTTT.

This clonotype was counted between two and nine times. V and J are TRBV7-6 and TRBJ2-1; 9 bases match TRBD1. The CDR3 is 13 amino acids. Per the germline V gene, CDR1 is SGHVS and CDR2 is FNYEAQ. V was clipped by 4 bases and J by 7 bases; unmatched bases: 2. DNA for the CDR3: TGTGCCAGCAGCTCCGGACAGGGGAATGAGCAGTTCTTC. This codes for CASSSGQGNEQFF.

CDR3: CASSSGLAGSSTDTQYF. CDR3 nucleotides: TGTGCCAGCAGCTCTGGGTTGGCGGGGTCTAGCACAGATACGCAGTATTTT. V and J are TRBV7-2 and TRBJ2-3; a weak D match, TRBD2 (6 bases). The V and J ends lost 4 bases and 0 bases respectively, with 17 bases between them. The CDR3 sequence is 17 residues long. Germline CDR1 and CDR2: SGHTA and FQGNSA.

The chain uses TRBV6-1 and TRBJ1-2, with D possibly being TRBD1 (5 bases). The CDR3 is made up of 11 amino acids. Germline CDR1 and CDR2: MNHNS and SASEGT. Trimming stripped 6 bases from V and 6 bases from J, with 8 bases between. Here the CDR3 reads CASRLGDGYTF. The CDR3 DNA sequence: TGTGCCAGCAGGTTGGGGGATGGCTACACCTTC.

A remark on this clonotype: Germline and junction disagree at one end, which may indicate a read error. V is TRBV7-2 and J is TRBJ2-4; TRBD1 aligns across 9 bases. Germline CDR1 is SGHTA and CDR2 is FQGNSA. The CDR3 is made up of 18 amino acids. The chain's CDR3 is CAGSDGTGLGVTKNIQYF. CDR3 bases: TGTGCCGGCAGCGACGGGACAGGGTTGGGTGTAACCAAAAACATTCAGTACTTC.

The J gene is TRBJ1-5, the V gene TRBV20-1; 10 bases map to TRBD1. Germline V gene sequence: CDR1 DFQATT, CDR2 SNEGSKA (reference sequence). Trimming at V came to 6 bases and at J to 4 bases, leaving 12 bases not matched to a gene. The CDR3 totals 16 residues. CDR3 DNA sequence: TGCAGTGCCCCTCCAGGCGGGACAGGGGATAATCAGCCCCAGCATTTT. Amino acid sequence: CSAPPGGTGDNQPQHF.

The gene calls are TRBV20-1 and TRBJ1-2; D might be TRBD1 (5 bases). CDR1 DFQATT and CDR2 SNEGSKA come from the germline V gene (reference sequence). The CDR3 totals 11 residues. Trimming cost V 2 bases and J 7 bases, with 8 bases left between them. The chain's CDR3 is CSARQGGGYTF. In DNA, the CDR3 is TGCAGTGCTAGACAGGGCGGTGGCTACACCTTC.

The chain recombines TRBV6-5 with TRBJ2-3; 15 nucleotides match TRBD2. The CDR3 is made up of 16 amino acids. Trimming took 4 bases from V and 3 from J; bases not matched to a gene: 2. Germline-derived CDR1 and CDR2 are MNHEY and SVGAGI. DNA for the CDR3: TGTGCCAGCAGTTTCGGGACTAGCGGGGGGACAGATACGCAGTATTTT. Translated: CASSFGTSGGTDTQYF.

This clonotype was seen a single time. At one end, the junction sequence differs from germline, possibly due to a read error. V and J are TRBV19 and TRBJ2-6; maybe TRBD2 (6 bases). Looked up from germline, CDR1 is LNHDA and CDR2 is SQIVND (reference sequence). The CDR3 loop spans 18 amino acids. The DNA for the CDR3 is TGTGCCAGTAGTATAGGGGGCGGAGGGGCACCCCCCCATCCCGTCCCGACTTTC. This codes for CASSIGGGGAPPHPVPTF.

For the CDR3, the DNA is TGTGCCAGCAGCTTCTCCAGCTTCGGGAGCACAGATACGCAGTATTTT. Protein sequence: CASSFSSFGSTDTQYF. This chain connects TRBV5-4 to TRBJ2-3; no clear D. Germline V gene sequence: CDR1 SGHNT, CDR2 YYREEE (reference sequence). The V end was cut by 2 bases, the J end by 0 bases, with 13 bases between. CDR3 length: 16 residues.

CDR3 region: CSVRPPSGGGPTQYF. For the CDR3, the DNA is TGCAGTGTTCGACCTCCTAGCGGGGGGGGTCCTACGCAGTATTTT. This sequence joins TRBV20-1 and TRBJ2-3; 12 bases agree with TRBD2. CDR3 length equals 15 residues. Germline V CDR1 and CDR2: DFQATT, SNEGSKA (reference sequence). V lost 7 bases and J lost 8; bases outside the gene matches: 13.

This sequence joins TRBV5-4 and TRBJ2-3; possible D gene TRBD1, 5 bases. Germline assignment: CDR1 SGHNT and CDR2 YYREEE (reference sequence). Trimming pared 0 bases from V and 2 bases from J, leaving 7 bases between. This CDR3 is built from 14 residues. The CDR3 reads CASSLGGITDTQYF. CDR3 bases: TGTGCCAGCAGCTTGGGGGGCATCACAGATACGCAGTATTTT.

The V call is TRBV6-2 or TRBV6-3, the J call TRBJ2-5, with 8 positions matching TRBD2. The CDR3 runs 14 residues. After removal of 2 bases from V and 5 bases from J, the junction contained 4 bases not matched to a gene. CDR1 is MNHEY, CDR2 SVGEGT, per germline. The CDR3 region is CASSYIRGGETQYF. DNA for the CDR3: TGTGCCAGCAGTTACATTCGCGGGGGGGAGACCCAGTACTTC.